Shown below are 23 T cell receptor beta chains from a single sample sequenced in a study of blood T cell repertoires in COVID-19. Sequencing used immunoSEQ multiplex PCR; TCRdb keeps in-frame clones, though not all of them. This table holds some 87,000 clones, 92% found once. The material sequenced was peripheral blood. These receptors originate from a woman in her fifties or sixties with active COVID-19.

This chain joins TRBV20-1 and TRBJ2-1; a possible D gene is TRBD1 (6 bases). Germline V CDR1 and CDR2: DFQATT, SNEGSKA (reference sequence). V was cut by 6 bases and J by 3 bases, with 18 bases left in between. The CDR3 contains 15 residues. CDR3 residues: CSASKDSHLYNEQFF. The CDR3, as DNA: TGCAGTGCCAGTAAGGACAGCCACCTCTACAATGAGCAGTTCTTC.

The genes are TRBV6-6 and TRBJ2-3; 9 nucleotides line up with TRBD2. After removal of 7 bases from V and 0 bases from J, the junction contained 5 bases not matched to a gene. This CDR3 comprises 15 residues. Germline CDR1 MNHNY, CDR2 SVGAGI (reference sequence). CDR3 sequence: CASKPSGMSTDTQYF. DNA of the CDR3: TGTGCCAGCAAACCTAGCGGGATGAGCACAGATACGCAGTATTTT.

Written as DNA, the CDR3 is TGTGCCAGCAGCACTTCCAACAGGGGGGAGACCCAGTACTTC. Translation gives CASSTSNRGETQYF. J is TRBJ2-5 and V is TRBV9; 8 bases line up with TRBD1. CDR3 length equals 14 residues. Germline CDR1 SGDLS, CDR2 YYNGEE. V dropped 4 bases and J dropped 5; count of bases not matched to a gene: 7.

V gene TRBV19 combines with J gene TRBJ1-4; 8 positions agree with TRBD1. V lost 3 bases, J lost 13 bases, and 19 bases stayed unmatched. The CDR3 has 17 residues. The germline V gene encodes CDR1 LNHDA and CDR2 SQIVND (reference sequence). The CDR3 spells CASSIEGPGQVMKRLFF. In DNA form, the CDR3 reads TGTGCCAGTAGTATTGAAGGACCGGGACAGGTAATGAAAAGACTGTTTTTT.

The chain couples TRBV12-5 to TRBJ2-5, with 9 bases lining up with TRBD1. With V trimmed by 0 bases and J by 2 bases, 4 bases remained unmatched. Germline CDR1 is LGHNT and CDR2 is FRNRAP. The CDR3 is 16 residues long. The CDR3 sequence is CASGLVLGTGQETQYF. The DNA for the CDR3 is TGTGCTAGTGGTTTGGTACTCGGGACAGGGCAAGAGACCCAGTACTTC.

The genes are TRBV18 and TRBJ2-3, with TRBD2 matching 13 bases. The V gene's germline CDR1 is KGHSH and CDR2 LQKENI. J gave up 3 bases and V 2 bases, and 2 bases lay outside the gene matches. This CDR3 is built from 16 residues. CDR3 sequence: CASSPSTSGGTDTQYF. CDR3 coding DNA: TGTGCCAGCTCACCATCGACTAGCGGGGGGACAGATACGCAGTATTTT.

The chain recombines TRBV11-3 with TRBJ2-2, with D possibly TRBD1 on 5 matching bases. V was clipped by 3 bases and J by 5 bases, with 10 bases between them. The CDR3 has 14 amino acids. Germline V gene lookup returns CDR1 SGHNT and CDR2 YENEEA. The CDR3 nucleotides are TGTGCCAGCAGCTTTAGGGGTTTGACCGGGGAGCTGTTTTTT. Its translation: CASSFRGLTGELFF.

J is TRBJ1-4 and V is TRBV27; D might be TRBD1 (6 bases). Trimming took off 4 bases at V and 6 bases at J, with 18 bases between the two ends. The CDR3 contains 16 residues. Germline CDR1 is MNHEY and CDR2 is SMNVEV (reference sequence). CDR3 in DNA: TGTGCCAGCAGTTCCCGAGGGACACCGGGACATGAAAAACTGTTTTTT. Residues: CASSSRGTPGHEKLFF.

The V gene is TRBV18, the J gene TRBJ2-3; 8 bases are a match to TRBD1. Germline assignment: CDR1 KGHSH and CDR2 LQKENI. The CDR3 length is 16 residues. Trimming at V came to 5 bases and at J to 0 bases, leaving 7 bases not matched to a gene. Written as DNA, the CDR3 is TGTGCCAGCTCAACGATGGGACAGGCTAGCACAGATACGCAGTATTTT. Residues: CASSTMGQASTDTQYF.

The gene calls are TRBV5-4 and TRBJ1-1; the D gene is possibly TRBD1 (5 bases). Germline V gene lookup returns CDR1 SGHNT and CDR2 YYREEE (reference sequence). V shed 0 bases and J shed 1 base, with 10 bases lying between them. The CDR3 is 15 amino acids. The CDR3 reads CASSLARAGNTEAFF. CDR3 bases: TGTGCCAGCAGCTTGGCCAGGGCAGGGAACACTGAAGCTTTCTTT.

V gene TRBV19 combines with J gene TRBJ2-1; 9 bases map to TRBD1. J was trimmed by 10 bases and V by 7 bases; bases with no gene match: 8. There are 13 residues in the CDR3. Looked up from germline, CDR1 is LNHDA and CDR2 is SQIVND (reference sequence). The chain's CDR3 is CASTRDRVDEQFF. CDR3 DNA sequence: TGTGCCAGTACCCGGGACAGGGTGGACGAGCAGTTCTTC.

This rearrangement joins TRBV6-6 to TRBJ2-3, with 8 bases that match TRBD2. Germline V gene data show CDR1 as MNHNY and CDR2 as SVGAGI (reference sequence). The CDR3 contains 16 residues. J gave up 0 bases and V 6 bases, and 8 bases lay outside the gene matches. The CDR3 here is CASRTSGSPSTDTQYF. CDR3 bases: TGTGCCAGCAGAACTAGCGGATCACCTAGCACAGATACGCAGTATTTT.

This chain links TRBV20-1 with TRBJ1-2; D is perhaps TRBD1 (5 bases). CDR1 and CDR2 (germline): DFQATT, SNEGSKA (reference sequence). Trimming removed 4 bases at V and 7 bases at J, with 10 bases between. The CDR3 is 11 residues long. The CDR3 sequence: CSATRVGGYTF. The CDR3 bases are TGCAGTGCTACCAGGGTAGGTGGCTACACCTTC.

The rearrangement links TRBV2 to TRBJ1-4; 11 nucleotides agree with TRBD1. CDR1 is SNHLY, CDR2 FYNNEI, per germline. The CDR3 is made up of 15 amino acids. Unmatched junction bases numbered 1, after V lost 6 bases and J lost 1 base. The DNA for the CDR3 is TGTGCCAGCAGGGACAGGGGGCTAACTAATGAAAAACTGTTTTTT. Amino acid sequence: CASRDRGLTNEKLFF.

This clone was observed a handful of times. This chain uses TRBV5-1 with TRBJ2-5; D possibly corresponds to TRBD2 (6 bases). The CDR3 extends over 14 amino acids. Germline values: CDR1 SGHRS, CDR2 YFSETQ. The germline V and J ends were trimmed by 1 base and 5 bases, with 12 bases remaining between them. The CDR3 sequence: CASSLHGGEETQYF. The CDR3 bases are TGCGCCAGCAGCTTGCATGGAGGGGAGGAGACCCAGTACTTC. The full variable domain, rest sourced from reference TRBV5-1 and TRBJ2-5, is KAGVTQTPRYLIKTRGQQVTLSCSPISGHRSVSWYQQTPGQGLQFLFEYFSETQRNKGNFPGRFSGRQFSNSRSEMNVSTLELGDSALYLCASSLHGGEETQYFGPGTRLLVL.

The rearrangement joins TRBV6-2 or TRBV6-3 to TRBJ1-6; D is perhaps TRBD1 (5 bases). The length of the CDR3 is 16 residues. V lost 0 bases to trimming and J lost 0 bases, with 6 bases between them. Germline V CDR1 and CDR2: MNHEY, SVGEGT. The CDR3 nucleotides are TGTGCCAGCAGTTACTCTGACAGCTCCTATAATTCACCCCTCCACTTT. Protein product: CASSYSDSSYNSPLHF.

The genes are TRBV30 and TRBJ1-2, with D maybe TRBD1 (6 bases). Germline V gene lookup returns CDR1 GTSNPN and CDR2 SVGIG (reference sequence). Trimming left V 6 bases short and J 5 bases short, with 13 bases between. This CDR3 comprises 12 residues. In DNA form, the CDR3 reads TGTGCCTGTACAACAGGGTCTTATGGCTACACCTTC. Translated: CACTTGSYGYTF.

The chain uses TRBV7-2 and TRBJ2-1; the match to TRBD1 covers 9 bases. The CDR3 runs 13 residues. Per germline, CDR1 SGHTA and CDR2 FQGNSA. J lost 8 bases, V lost 2 bases, and 1 base had no gene match. For the CDR3, the DNA is TGTGCCAGCAGCTTACGGACAGGGGATGAGCAGTTCTTC. Protein: CASSLRTGDEQFF.

The chain carries TRBV29-1 and TRBJ2-7, with 11 positions matching TRBD1. Losses at the gene ends were 1 base for V and 6 bases for J; bases not matched to a gene: 2. Germline V lookup: CDR1 SQVTM, CDR2 ANQGSEA. The CDR3 has 13 amino acids. The CDR3, as DNA: TGCAGCGTTGAAGGGACAGGGGGCGCCGAGCAGTACTTC. It encodes CSVEGTGGAEQYF.

J is TRBJ1-3 and V is TRBV2; D gene ambiguous. Trimming took 1 base from V and 1 from J, leaving 8 bases between them. This CDR3 contains 15 residues. CDR1 is SNHLY and CDR2 is FYNNEI in the germline V gene. The CDR3 is CASSEGELSGNTIYF. The CDR3 DNA sequence: TGTGCCAGCAGTGAAGGAGAGCTGTCTGGAAACACCATATATTTT.

This chain joins TRBV25-1 and TRBJ1-5, with D tentatively TRBD1 (5 bases). Germline V gene data show CDR1 as MGHDK and CDR2 as SYGVNS. The CDR3 contains 12 residues. Between the trimmed V and J ends, which lost 6 bases and 9 bases, there was a span of 12 bases. This CDR3 is CASSIGVGPQHF. Written as DNA, the CDR3 is TGTGCCAGCAGCATAGGGGTGGGGCCCCAGCATTTT.

The chain joins TRBV9 to TRBJ1-2; 9 bases agree with TRBD1. J lost 3 bases, V lost 3 bases, and 9 bases had no gene match. The CDR3 spans 16 residues. The germline gives CDR1 SGDLS, CDR2 YYNGEE. Written as DNA, the CDR3 is TGTGCCAGCAGCGCCGGGACAGGGCTCGTCGACTATGGCTACACCTTC. Translated: CASSAGTGLVDYGYTF.

This chain connects TRBV15 to TRBJ2-1; possible D gene TRBD2, 5 bases. Germline V gives CDR1 LNHNV, CDR2 YYDKDF (reference sequence). V shed 7 bases and J shed 6 bases, with 13 bases lying between them. The CDR3 is 13 residues long. The CDR3 region is CATNLGGVNEQFF. For the CDR3, the DNA is TGTGCCACCAACCTCGGAGGTGTCAATGAGCAGTTCTTC.